The T cell receptor beta chain described here comes from a study of blood T cell repertoires in COVID-19. Sequencing was performed with immunoSEQ multiplex PCR; in TCRdb, only in-frame clones are kept and a portion is missing. The sample has roughly 130,000 clones, roughly 80% seen once. The cohort comprised adults aged roughly 18 to 95 years residing in under 25 US areas. The CDR3 loop spans 14 amino acids. Germline V lookup: CDR1 MNHEY, CDR2 SVGEGT. V shed 4 bases and J shed 2 bases, with 10 bases lying between them. The chain combines TRBV6-2 or TRBV6-3 with TRBJ2-3, with a weak D call TRBD1 (5 bases). Material: PBMCs or T cells enriched from blood (not recorded which). This TCR was recovered from a man aged 50 or older who had recovered from COVID-19. The CDR3 is CASSFQGLTDTQYF. Written as DNA, the CDR3 is TGTGCCAGCAGTTTTCAGGGCCTCACAGATACGCAGTATTTT.